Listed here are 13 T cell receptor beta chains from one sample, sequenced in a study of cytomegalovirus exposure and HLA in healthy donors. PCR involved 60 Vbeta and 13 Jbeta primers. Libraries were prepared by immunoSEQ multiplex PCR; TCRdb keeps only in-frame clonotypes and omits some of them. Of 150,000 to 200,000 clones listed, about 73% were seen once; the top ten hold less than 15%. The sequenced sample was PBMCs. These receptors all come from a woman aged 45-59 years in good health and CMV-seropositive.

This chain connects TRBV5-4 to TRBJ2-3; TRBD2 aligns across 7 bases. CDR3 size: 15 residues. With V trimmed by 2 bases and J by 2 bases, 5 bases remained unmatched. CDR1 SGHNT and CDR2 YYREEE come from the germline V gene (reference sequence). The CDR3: CASSFYTSDTDTQYF. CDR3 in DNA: TGTGCCAGCAGCTTTTACACTAGCGACACAGATACGCAGTATTTT.

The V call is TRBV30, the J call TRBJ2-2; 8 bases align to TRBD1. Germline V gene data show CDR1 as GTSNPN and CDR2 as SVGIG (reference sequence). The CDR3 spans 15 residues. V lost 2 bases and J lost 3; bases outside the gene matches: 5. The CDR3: CAWSLDRADTGELFF. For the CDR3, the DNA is TGTGCCTGGAGTTTGGACAGGGCGGACACCGGGGAGCTGTTTTTT.

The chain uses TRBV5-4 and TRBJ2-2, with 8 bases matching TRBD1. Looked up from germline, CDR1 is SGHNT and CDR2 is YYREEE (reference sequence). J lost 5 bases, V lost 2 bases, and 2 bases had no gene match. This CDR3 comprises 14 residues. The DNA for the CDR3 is TGTGCCAGCAGCTTACAGGGGGATACCGGGGAGCTGTTTTTT. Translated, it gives CASSLQGDTGELFF.

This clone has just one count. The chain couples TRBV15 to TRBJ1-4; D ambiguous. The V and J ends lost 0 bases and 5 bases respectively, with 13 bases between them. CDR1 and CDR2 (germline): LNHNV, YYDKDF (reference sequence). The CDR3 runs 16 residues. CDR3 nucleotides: TGTGCCACCAGCAGAGAATTTGGAGGTGTCAATGAAAAACTGTTTTTT. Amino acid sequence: CATSREFGGVNEKLFF.

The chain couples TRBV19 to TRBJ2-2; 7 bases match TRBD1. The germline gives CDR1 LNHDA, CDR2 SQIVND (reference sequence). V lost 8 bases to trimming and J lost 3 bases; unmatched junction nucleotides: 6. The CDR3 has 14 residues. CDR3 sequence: CASSRGPDTGELFF. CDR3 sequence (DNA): TGTGCCAGTTCTAGGGGGCCGGACACCGGGGAGCTGTTTTTT.

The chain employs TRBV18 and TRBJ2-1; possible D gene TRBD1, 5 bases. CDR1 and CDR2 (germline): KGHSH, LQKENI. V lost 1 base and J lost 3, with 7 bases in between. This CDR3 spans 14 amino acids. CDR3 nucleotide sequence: TGTGCCAGCTCACCACAGGGGTACTACAATGAGCAGTTCTTC. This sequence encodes CASSPQGYYNEQFF.

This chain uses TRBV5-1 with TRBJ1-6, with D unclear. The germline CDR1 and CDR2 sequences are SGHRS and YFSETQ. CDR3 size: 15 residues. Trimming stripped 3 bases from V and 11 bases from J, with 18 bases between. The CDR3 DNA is TGCGCCAGCAGCTCCTGGACTCCCTGGGATGCACCCCTCCACTTT. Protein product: CASSSWTPWDAPLHF.

The CDR3 nucleotides are TGCGCCAGCAGCTTTGGTCGGGGGGGCCAAGAGACCCAGTACTTC. Translation gives CASSFGRGGQETQYF. V is TRBV5-1 and J is TRBJ2-5, with 8 bases fitting TRBD2. CDR3 length: 15 amino acids. Germline CDR1 SGHRS, CDR2 YFSETQ. V gave up 2 bases and J gave up 1 base; unmatched junction bases: 4.

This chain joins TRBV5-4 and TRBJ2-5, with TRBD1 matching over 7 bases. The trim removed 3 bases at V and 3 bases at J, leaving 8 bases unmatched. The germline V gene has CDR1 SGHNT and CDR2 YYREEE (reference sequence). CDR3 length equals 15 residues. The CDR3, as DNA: TGTGCCAGCAGCTCTCTACAGGGGATGAAAGAGACCCAGTACTTC. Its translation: CASSSLQGMKETQYF.

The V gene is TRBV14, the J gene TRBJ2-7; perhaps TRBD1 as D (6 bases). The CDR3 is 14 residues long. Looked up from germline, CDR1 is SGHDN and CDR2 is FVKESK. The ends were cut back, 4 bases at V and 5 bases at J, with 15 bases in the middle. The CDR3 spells CASSLTRQAHEQYF. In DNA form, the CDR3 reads TGTGCCAGCAGCCTCACCCGACAGGCTCACGAGCAGTACTTC.

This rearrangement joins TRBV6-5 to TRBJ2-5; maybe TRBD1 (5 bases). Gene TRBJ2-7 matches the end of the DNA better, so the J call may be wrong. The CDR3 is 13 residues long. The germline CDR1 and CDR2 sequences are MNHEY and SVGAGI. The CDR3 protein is CASSRTRHYEQYF. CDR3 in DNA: TGTGCCAGCAGCCGGACACGACACTACGAGCAGTACTTC.

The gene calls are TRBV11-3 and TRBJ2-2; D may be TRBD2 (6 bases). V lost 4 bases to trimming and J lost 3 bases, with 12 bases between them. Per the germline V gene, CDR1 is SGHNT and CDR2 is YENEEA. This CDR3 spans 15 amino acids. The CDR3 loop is CASSSSGWDTGELFF. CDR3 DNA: TGTGCCAGCAGCTCCAGCGGGTGGGACACCGGGGAGCTGTTTTTT. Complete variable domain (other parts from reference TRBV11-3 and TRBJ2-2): EAGVVQSPRYKIIEKKQPVAFWCNPISGHNTLYWYLQNLGQGPELLIRYENEEAVDDSQLPKDRFSAERLKGVDSTLKIQPAELGDSAVYLCASSSSGWDTGELFFGEGSRLTVL.

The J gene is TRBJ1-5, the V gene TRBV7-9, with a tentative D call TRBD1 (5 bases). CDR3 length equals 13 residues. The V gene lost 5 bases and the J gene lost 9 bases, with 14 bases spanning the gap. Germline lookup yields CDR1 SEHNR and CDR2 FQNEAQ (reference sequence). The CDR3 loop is CASSPNQGTPQHF. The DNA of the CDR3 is TGTGCCAGCAGCCCAAATCAGGGTACGCCCCAGCATTTT.